This T cell receptor (beta chain) emerged from a study of T cell responses to AZD1222 COVID-19 vaccine. Overall study findings and caveats: Targeting of unmutated variant regions was reportedly seen in nearly half of spike-specific TCRs.

The ends were cut back, 2 bases at V and 3 bases at J, with 13 bases in the middle. The CDR3 length is 15 residues. In germline, CDR1 is MNHEY, CDR2 SVGEGT. On this clone: Its antigen is currently unknown.

Some clones are missing from TCRdb's copy, which holds only in-frame ones; the method was immunoSEQ multiplex PCR. The sample lists about 120,000 clones; about nine tenths were seen once. The sequence came from an adult who received the AZD1222 COVID-19 vaccine. This specimen was peripheral blood, taken 28 days after the second AZD1222 dose. The rearrangement uses TRBV6-2 or TRBV6-3 and TRBJ2-5; D is possibly TRBD1 or TRBD2 (5 bases each). Here the CDR3 DNA reads TGTGCCAGCAGTTACGTCGGGGCCCCCAAAGAGACCCAGTACTTC. It codes for CASSYVGAPKETQYF.